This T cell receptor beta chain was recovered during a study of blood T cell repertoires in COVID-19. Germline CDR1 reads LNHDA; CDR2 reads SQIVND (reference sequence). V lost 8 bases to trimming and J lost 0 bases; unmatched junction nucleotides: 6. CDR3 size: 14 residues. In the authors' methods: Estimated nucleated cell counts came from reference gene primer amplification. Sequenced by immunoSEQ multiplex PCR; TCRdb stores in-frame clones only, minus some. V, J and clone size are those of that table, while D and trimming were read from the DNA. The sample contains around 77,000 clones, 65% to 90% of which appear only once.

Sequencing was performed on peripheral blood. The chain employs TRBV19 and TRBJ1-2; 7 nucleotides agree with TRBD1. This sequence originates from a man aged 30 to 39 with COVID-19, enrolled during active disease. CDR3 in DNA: TGTGCCAGTGGGTTACAGGGGACTAACTATGGCTACACCTTC. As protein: CASGLQGTNYGYTF. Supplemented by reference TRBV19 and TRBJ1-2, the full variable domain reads DGGITQSPKYLFRKEGQNVTLSCEQNLNHDAMYWYRQDPGQGLRLIYYSQIVNDFQKGDIAEGYSVSREKKESFPLTVTSAQKNPTAFYLCASGLQGTNYGYTFGSGTRLTVV.